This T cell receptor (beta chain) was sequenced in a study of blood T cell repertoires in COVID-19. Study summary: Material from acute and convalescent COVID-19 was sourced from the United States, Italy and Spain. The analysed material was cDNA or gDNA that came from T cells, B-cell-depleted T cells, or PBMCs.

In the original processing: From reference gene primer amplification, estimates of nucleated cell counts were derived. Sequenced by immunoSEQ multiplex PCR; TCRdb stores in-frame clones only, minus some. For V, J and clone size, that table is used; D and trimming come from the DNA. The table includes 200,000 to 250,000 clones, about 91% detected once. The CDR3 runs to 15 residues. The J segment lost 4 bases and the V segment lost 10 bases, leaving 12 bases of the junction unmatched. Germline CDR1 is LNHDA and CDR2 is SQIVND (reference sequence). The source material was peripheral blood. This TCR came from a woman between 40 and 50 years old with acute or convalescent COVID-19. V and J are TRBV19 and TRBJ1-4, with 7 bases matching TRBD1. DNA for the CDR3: TGTGCCACCCGATCAGGGGGTCCTCTTAATGAAAAACTGTTTTTT. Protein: CATRSGGPLNEKLFF.